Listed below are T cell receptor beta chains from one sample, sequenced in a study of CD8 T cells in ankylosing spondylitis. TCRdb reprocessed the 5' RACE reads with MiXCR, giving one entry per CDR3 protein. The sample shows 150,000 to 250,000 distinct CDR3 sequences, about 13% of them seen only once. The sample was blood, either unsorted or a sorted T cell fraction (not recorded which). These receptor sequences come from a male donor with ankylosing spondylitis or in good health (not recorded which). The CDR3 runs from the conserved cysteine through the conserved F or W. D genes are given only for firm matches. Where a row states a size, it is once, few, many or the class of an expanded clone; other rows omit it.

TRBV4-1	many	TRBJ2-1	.	TGCGCCAGCAGCCAAACGCGGGGCAGCTCCTACAATGAGCAGTTCTTC	CASSQTRGSSYNEQFF
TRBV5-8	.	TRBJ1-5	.	TGTGCCAGCAGCTCGGACAGTCAGCCCCAGCATTTT	CASSSDSQPQHF
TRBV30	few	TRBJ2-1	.	TGTGCCTCCCCGACGAGGCGGGATTCCTACAATGAGCAGTTCTTC	CASPTRRDSYNEQFF
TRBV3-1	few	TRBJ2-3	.	TGTGCCAGCAGCCAAGCGCGGATAACAGATACGCAGTATTTT	CASSQARITDTQYF
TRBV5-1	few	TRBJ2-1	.	TGCGCCAGCAGCTTAGAGGGGTCCCGGACTGGTGAGCAGTTCTTC	CASSLEGSRTGEQFF
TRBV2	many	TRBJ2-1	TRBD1	TGTGCCAGCAGTGGGACAGGCGCTTACAATGAGCAGTTCTTC	CASSGTGAYNEQFF
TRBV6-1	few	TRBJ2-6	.	TGTGCCAGCAGTCAAAGACAGTATGGGGCCAACGTCCTGACTTTC	CASSQRQYGANVLTF
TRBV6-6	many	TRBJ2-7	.	TGTGCCAGCAAACAGGGCTACGAGCAGTACTTC	CASKQGYEQYF
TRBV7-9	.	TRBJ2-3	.	TGTGCCAGCAGCTTAGCCGGGTTAGGCACAGATACGCAGTATTTT	CASSLAGLGTDTQYF
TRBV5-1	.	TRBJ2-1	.	TGCGCCAGCAGCTCCGAGGACAGAGTTGATGAGCAGTTCTTC	CASSSEDRVDEQFF
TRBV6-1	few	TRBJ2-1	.	TGTGCCAGCAGTCTCCGGGCCGTTACAGGGGGGGGCCTCTACAATGAGCAGTTCTTC	CASSLRAVTGGGLYNEQFF
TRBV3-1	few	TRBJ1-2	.	TGTGCCAGCAGCCCGGGTAGGGGCGGCTATGGCTACACCTTC	CASSPGRGGYGYTF
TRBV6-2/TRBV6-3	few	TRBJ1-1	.	TGTGCCAGCAGTTACTCGCAGGAGGGTGGCACTGAAGCTTTCTTT	CASSYSQEGGTEAFF
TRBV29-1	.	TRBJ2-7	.	TGCAGCGTTCGGACCCTACCCTCCTACGAGCAGTACTTC	CSVRTLPSYEQYF
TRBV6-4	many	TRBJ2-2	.	TGTGCCAGCAGCGCGGGGACAGTGAACACCGGGGAGCTGTTTTTT	CASSAGTVNTGELFF
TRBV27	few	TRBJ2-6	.	TGTGCCAGCAGTTTATCGGGGCCGTACTCTGGGGCCAACGTCCTGACTTTC	CASSLSGPYSGANVLTF
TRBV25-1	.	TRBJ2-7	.	TGTGCCAGCATTGGAATGTGGGGGCACGAGCAGTACTTC	CASIGMWGHEQYF
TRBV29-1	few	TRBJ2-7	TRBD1	TGCAGCGTGGAGGACAGGGCAGCAGAGCAGTACTTC	CSVEDRAAEQYF
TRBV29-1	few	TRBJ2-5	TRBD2	TGCAACTGGGGGGGGTCGAGTGGCTGCCAAGAGACCCAGTACTTC	CNWGGSSGCQETQYF
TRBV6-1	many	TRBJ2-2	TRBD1	TGTGCCAGCAGCACGGGACAGGGGAACACCGGGGAGCTGTTTTTT	CASSTGQGNTGELFF
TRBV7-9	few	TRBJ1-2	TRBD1	TGTGCCAGCAGCTTACGGGGACAGGGGGTCAACTATGGCTACACCTTC	CASSLRGQGVNYGYTF
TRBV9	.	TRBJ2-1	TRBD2	TGTGCCAGCAGCGTAACAAGCGGGGGGGCCCATGAGCAGTTCTTC	CASSVTSGGAHEQFF
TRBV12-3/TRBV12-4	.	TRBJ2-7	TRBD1	TGTGCCAGCAGTTTCTCACAGGGGGTAATGTACGAGCAGTACTTC	CASSFSQGVMYEQYF
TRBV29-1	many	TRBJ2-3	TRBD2	TGCAGCGTTGAAGATCTGCTAGCGGGAGGGCCTACAGATACGCAGTATTTT	CSVEDLLAGGPTDTQYF
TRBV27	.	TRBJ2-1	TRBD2	TGTGCCAGCAGTGGCCGGGACTACCTCTACAATGAGCAGTTCTTC	CASSGRDYLYNEQFF
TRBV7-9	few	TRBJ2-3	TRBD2	TGTGCCAGCAGCTTAGGTTACGGGAGGTACACAGATACGCAGTATTTT	CASSLGYGRYTDTQYF
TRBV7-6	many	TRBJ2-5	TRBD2	TGTGCCAGCAGCTCTTTTTCGGGAGGGGAGACCCAGTACTTC	CASSSFSGGETQYF
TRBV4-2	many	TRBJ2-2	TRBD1	TGTGCCAGCAGCCAACTAGCCGGGACAGCGAACACCGGGGAGCTGTTTTTT	CASSQLAGTANTGELFF
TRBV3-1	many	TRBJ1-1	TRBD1	TGTGCCAGCAGCCAGGGACAGGTCATCATGAACACTGAAGCTTTCTTT	CASSQGQVIMNTEAFF
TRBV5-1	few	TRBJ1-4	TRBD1	TGCGCCAGCAGCTACGGACAGGGAACTAATGAAAAACTGTTTTTT	CASSYGQGTNEKLFF
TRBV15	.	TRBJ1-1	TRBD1	TGTGCCACCAGCGGAGATACAGGGGGCCATATGTACACTGAAGCTTTCTTT	CATSGDTGGHMYTEAFF
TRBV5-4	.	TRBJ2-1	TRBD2	TGTGCCAGCAGCTTCAGTAGCGGGAGGGGTTTGAGCAATGAGCAGTTCTTC	CASSFSSGRGLSNEQFF
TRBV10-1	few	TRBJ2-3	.	TGCGCCAGCAGTGAGCGTCAGACTCATAGCACAGATACGCAGTATTTT	CASSERQTHSTDTQYF
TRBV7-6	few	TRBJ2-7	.	TGTGCCAGCAGCTTAGGGACACCCCACGAGCAGTACTTC	CASSLGTPHEQYF
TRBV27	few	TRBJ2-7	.	TGTGCCAGCAGGCGGGGCAGGGCCTACGAGCAGTACTTC	CASRRGRAYEQYF
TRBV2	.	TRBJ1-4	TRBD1	TGTGCCAGCGGGGGGACAGGTGCAAATGAAAAACTGTTTTTT	CASGGTGANEKLFF
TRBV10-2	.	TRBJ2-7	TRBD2	TGCGCCAGCAGTGTTGGGACTAGCTTGTCCTACGAGCAGTACTTC	CASSVGTSLSYEQYF
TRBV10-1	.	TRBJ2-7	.	TGCGCCAGTATGAACTACGAGCAGTACTTC	CASMNYEQYF
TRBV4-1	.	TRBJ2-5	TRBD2	TGCGCCAGCAGCAATCGGCAGGGAGGGGAGACCCAGTACTTC	CASSNRQGGETQYF
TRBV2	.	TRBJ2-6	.	TGTGCCAGCAGTGAAGAGGAACAGGGAATACCCCCCTCTGGGGCCAACGTCCTGACTTTC	CASSEEEQGIPPSGANVLTF
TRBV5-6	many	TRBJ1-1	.	TGTGCCAGCAGCTGGGGAGGGGACACTGAAGCTTTCTTT	CASSWGGDTEAFF
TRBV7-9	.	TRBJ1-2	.	TGTGCCAGCAGCCAGCCAGGAGTTGATGGCTACACCTTC	CASSQPGVDGYTF
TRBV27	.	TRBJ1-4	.	TGTGCCAGCACCGCCGGTGGAGAAAAACTGTTTTTT	CASTAGGEKLFF
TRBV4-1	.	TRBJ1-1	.	TGCGCCAGCAGCCTAGAAAGGGGTACGGCTGAAGCTTTCTTT	CASSLERGTAEAFF
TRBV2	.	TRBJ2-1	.	TGTGCCAGCAGTGAACGGGACTACAATGAGCAGTTCTTC	CASSERDYNEQFF
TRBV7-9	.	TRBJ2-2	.	TGTGCCAGCAGCCCCCTAGGCGGGGAGCTGTTTTTT	CASSPLGGELFF